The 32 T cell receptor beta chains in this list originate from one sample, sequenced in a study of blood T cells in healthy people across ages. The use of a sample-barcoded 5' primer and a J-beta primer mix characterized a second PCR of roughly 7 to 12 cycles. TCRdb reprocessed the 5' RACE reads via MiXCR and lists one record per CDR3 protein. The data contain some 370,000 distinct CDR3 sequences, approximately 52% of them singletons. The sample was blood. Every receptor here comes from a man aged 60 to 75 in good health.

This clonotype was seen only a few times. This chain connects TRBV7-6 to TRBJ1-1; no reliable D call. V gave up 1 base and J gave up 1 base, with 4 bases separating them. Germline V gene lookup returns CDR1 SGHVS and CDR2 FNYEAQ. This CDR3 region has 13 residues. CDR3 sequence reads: CASSLVRNTEAFF. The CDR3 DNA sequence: TGTGCCAGCAGCTTAGTTCGGAACACTGAAGCTTTCTTT.

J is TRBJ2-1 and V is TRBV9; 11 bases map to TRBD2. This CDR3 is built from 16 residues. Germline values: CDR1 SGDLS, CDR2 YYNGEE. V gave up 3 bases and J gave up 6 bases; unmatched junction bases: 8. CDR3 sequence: CASSGLLAGGFNEQFF. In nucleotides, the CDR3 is TGTGCCAGCAGCGGACTCCTAGCGGGGGGCTTCAATGAGCAGTTCTTC.

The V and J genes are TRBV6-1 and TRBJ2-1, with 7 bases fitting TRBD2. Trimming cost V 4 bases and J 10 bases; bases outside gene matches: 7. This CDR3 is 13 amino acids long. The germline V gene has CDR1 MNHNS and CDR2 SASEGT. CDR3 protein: CASSVTGGWEQFF. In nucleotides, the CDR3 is TGTGCCAGCAGTGTTACGGGAGGTTGGGAGCAGTTCTTC.

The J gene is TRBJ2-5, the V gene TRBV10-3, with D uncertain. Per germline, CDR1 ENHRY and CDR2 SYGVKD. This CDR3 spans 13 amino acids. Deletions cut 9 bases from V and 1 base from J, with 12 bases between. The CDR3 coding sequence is TGTGCCATAAATGACGGCGGCCAAGAGACCCAGTACTTC. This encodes CAINDGGQETQYF.

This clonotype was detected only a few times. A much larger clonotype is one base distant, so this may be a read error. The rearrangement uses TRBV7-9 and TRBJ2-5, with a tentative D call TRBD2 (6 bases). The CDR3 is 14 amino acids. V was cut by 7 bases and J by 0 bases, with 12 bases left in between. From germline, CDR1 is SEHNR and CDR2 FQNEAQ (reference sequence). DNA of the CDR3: TGTGCCAGCACTGATGGGGGGTACCAAGAGACCCAGTACTTC. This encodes CASTDGGYQETQYF.

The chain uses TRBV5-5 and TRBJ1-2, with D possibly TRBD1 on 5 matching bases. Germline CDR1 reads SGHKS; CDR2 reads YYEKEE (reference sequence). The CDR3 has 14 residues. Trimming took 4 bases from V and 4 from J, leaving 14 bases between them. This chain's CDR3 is CASSIEDIGYGYTF. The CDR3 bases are TGTGCCAGCAGCATAGAGGACATTGGCTATGGCTACACCTTC.

The CDR3 loop is CASSRGLAVGTDTQYF. CDR3 nucleotides: TGTGCCAGTTCGCGAGGACTAGCGGTGGGCACAGATACGCAGTATTTT. The genes are TRBV6-2 or TRBV6-3 and TRBJ2-3; 10 nucleotides align to TRBD2. Trimming cost V 9 bases and J 1 base; bases outside gene matches: 10. Germline lookup yields CDR1 MNHEY and CDR2 SVGEGT. The CDR3 contains 16 residues.

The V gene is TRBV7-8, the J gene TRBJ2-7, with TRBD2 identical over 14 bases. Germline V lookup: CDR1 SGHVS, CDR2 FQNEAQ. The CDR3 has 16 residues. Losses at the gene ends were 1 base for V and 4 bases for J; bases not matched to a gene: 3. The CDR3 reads CASSLVGTSGRYEQYF. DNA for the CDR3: TGTGCCAGCAGCTTAGTAGGGACTAGCGGGAGATACGAGCAGTACTTC.

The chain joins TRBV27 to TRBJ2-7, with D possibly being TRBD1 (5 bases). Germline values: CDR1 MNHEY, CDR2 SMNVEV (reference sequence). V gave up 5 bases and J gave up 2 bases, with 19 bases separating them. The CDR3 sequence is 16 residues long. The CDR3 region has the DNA TGTGCCAGCAGTACGCGAAACCAGGGCAGGCCCTACGAGCAGTACTTC. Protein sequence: CASSTRNQGRPYEQYF.

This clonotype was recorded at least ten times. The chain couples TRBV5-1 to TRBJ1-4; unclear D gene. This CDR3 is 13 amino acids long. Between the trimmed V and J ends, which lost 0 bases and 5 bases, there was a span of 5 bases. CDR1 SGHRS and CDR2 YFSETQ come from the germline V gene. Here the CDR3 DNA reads TGCGCCAGCAGCTTGGAAAGGAATGAAAAACTGTTTTTT. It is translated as CASSLERNEKLFF.

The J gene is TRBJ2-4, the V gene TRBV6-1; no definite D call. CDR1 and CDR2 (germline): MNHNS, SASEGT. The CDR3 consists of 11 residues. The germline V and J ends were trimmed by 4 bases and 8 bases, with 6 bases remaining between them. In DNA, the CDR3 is TGTGCCAGCAGTGGAGGACACATTCAGTACTTC. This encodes CASSGGHIQYF.

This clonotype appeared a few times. In nucleotides, the CDR3 is TGCAGTGCTAGAGGGGGACTCACAGATACGCAGTATTTT. Encoded protein: CSARGGLTDTQYF. J is TRBJ2-3 and V is TRBV20-1, with D possibly matching TRBD2 (6 bases). The CDR3 length is 13 residues. V was clipped by 1 base and J by 2 bases, with 7 bases between them. The germline CDR1 and CDR2 sequences are DFQATT and SNEGSKA (reference sequence).

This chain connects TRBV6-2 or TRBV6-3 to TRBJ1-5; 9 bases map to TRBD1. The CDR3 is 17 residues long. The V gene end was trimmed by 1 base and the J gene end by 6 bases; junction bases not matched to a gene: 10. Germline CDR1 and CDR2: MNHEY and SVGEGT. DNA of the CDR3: TGTGCCAGCAGTTACTACACGGGACAGGGTTTTAGTCAGCCCCAGCATTTT. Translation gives CASSYYTGQGFSQPQHF.

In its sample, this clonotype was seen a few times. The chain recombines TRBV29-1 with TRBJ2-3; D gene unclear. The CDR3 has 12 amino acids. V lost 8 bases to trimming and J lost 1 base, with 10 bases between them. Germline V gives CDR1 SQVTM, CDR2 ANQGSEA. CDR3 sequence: CSPILGTDTQYF. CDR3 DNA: TGCAGCCCGATCCTTGGCACAGATACGCAGTATTTT.

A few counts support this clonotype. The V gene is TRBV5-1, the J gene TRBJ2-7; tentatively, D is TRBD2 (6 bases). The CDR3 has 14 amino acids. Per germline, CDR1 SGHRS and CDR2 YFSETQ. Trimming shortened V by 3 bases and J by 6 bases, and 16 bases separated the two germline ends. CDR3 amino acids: CASSSNKRAGEQYF. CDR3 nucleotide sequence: TGCGCCAGCAGCTCCAACAAGCGGGCAGGCGAGCAGTACTTC.

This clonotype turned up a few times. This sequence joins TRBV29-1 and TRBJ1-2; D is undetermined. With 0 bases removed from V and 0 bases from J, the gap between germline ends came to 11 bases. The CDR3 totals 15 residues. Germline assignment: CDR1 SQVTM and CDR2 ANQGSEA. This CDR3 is CSVEDRTRANYGYTF. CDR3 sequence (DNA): TGCAGCGTTGAAGATAGGACGCGAGCTAACTATGGCTACACCTTC.

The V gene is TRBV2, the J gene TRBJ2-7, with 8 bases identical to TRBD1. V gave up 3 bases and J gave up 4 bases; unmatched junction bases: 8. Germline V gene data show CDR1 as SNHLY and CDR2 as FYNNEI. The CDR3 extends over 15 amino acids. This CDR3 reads CASSDQPGGRYEQYF. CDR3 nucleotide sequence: TGTGCCAGCAGTGACCAACCAGGGGGCCGATACGAGCAGTACTTC.

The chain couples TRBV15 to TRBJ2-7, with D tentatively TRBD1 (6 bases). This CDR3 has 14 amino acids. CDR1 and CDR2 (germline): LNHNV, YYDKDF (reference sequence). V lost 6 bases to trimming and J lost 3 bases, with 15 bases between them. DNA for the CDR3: TGTGCCACCAGTGGGGGTGGCAGGGGCTACGAGCAGTACTTC. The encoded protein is CATSGGGRGYEQYF.

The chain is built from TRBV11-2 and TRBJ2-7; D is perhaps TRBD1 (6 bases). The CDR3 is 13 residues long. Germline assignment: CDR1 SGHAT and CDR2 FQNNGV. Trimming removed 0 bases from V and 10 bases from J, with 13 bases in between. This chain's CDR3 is CASSLDQSGAQYF. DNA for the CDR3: TGTGCCAGCAGCTTAGATCAGTCAGGGGCCCAGTACTTC. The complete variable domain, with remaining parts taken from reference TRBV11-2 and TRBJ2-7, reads EAGVAQSPRYKIIEKRQSVAFWCNPISGHATLYWYQQILGQGPKLLIQFQNNGVVDDSQLPKDRFSAERLKGVDSTLKIQPAKLEDSAVYLCASSLDQSGAQYFGPGTRLTVT.

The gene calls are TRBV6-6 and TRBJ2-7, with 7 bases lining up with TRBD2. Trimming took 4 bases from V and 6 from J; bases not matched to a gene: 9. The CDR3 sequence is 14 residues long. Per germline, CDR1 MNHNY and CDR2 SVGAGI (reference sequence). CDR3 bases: TGTGCCAGCAGTTTCCCGGGAGGTACTAGCGAGCAGTACTTC. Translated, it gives CASSFPGGTSEQYF.

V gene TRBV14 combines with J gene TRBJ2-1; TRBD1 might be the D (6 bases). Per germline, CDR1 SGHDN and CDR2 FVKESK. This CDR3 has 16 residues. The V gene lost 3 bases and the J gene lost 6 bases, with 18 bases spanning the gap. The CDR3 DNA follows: TGTGCCAGCAGCCAGATGGGTGCAGGGGTCCCCAATGAGCAGTTCTTC. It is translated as CASSQMGAGVPNEQFF.

The CDR3 spells CASSGSAPGYQETQYF. As DNA, the CDR3 is TGTGCCAGCAGTGGGTCAGCCCCTGGGTACCAAGAGACCCAGTACTTC. The genes are TRBV9 and TRBJ2-5; no firm D call. CDR3 length equals 16 residues. Germline CDR1 reads SGDLS; CDR2 reads YYNGEE. Trimming left V 5 bases short and J 0 bases short, with 17 bases between.

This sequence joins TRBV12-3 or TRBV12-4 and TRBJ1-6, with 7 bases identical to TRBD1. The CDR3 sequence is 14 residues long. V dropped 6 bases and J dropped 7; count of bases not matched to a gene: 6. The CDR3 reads CASSRQGSNSPLHF. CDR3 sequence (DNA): TGTGCCAGCAGCCGACAGGGCTCGAATTCACCCCTCCACTTT.

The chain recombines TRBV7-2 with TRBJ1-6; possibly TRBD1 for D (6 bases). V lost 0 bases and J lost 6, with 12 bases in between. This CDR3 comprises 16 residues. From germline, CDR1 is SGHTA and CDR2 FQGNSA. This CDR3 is CASSLAPTGPNSPLHF. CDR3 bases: TGTGCCAGCAGCTTAGCCCCGACAGGACCTAATTCACCCCTCCACTTT.

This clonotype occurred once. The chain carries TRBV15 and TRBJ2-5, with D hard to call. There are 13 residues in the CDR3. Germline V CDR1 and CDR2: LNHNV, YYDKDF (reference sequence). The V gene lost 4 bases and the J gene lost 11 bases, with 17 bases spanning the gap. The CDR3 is CATSNRVGSEQYF. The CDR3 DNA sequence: TGTGCCACCAGCAATAGGGTAGGTAGTGAGCAGTACTTC.

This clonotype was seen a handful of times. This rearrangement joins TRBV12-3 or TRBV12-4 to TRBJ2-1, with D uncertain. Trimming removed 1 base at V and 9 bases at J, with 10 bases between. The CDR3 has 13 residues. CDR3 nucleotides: TGTGCCAGCAGTTTAGGACTCGCGGCTGAGCAGTTCTTC. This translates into CASSLGLAAEQFF.

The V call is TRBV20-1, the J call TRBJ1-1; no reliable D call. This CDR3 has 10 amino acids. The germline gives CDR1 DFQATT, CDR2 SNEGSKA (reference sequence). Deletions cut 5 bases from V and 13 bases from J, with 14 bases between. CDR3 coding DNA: TGCAGTGCTCTGGGCAGGTTCGGTTTCTTT. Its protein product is CSALGRFGFF.

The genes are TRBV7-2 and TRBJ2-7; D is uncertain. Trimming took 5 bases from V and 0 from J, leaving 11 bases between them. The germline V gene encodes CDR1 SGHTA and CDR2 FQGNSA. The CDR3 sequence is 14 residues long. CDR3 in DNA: TGTGCCAGCAGCGTAGTTGGCCGCTCCTACGAGCAGTACTTC. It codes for CASSVVGRSYEQYF.

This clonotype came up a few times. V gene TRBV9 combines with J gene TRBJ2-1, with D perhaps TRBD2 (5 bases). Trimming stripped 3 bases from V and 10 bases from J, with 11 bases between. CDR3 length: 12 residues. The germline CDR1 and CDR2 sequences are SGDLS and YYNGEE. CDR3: CASSALRREQFF. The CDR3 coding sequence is TGTGCCAGCAGCGCCTTGAGGAGGGAGCAGTTCTTC. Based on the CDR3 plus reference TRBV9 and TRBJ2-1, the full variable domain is DSGVTQTPKHLITATGQRVTLRCSPRSGDLSVYWYQQSLDQGLQFLIQYYNGEERAKGNILERFSAQQFPDLHSELNLSSLELGDSALYFCASSALRREQFFGPGTRLTVL.

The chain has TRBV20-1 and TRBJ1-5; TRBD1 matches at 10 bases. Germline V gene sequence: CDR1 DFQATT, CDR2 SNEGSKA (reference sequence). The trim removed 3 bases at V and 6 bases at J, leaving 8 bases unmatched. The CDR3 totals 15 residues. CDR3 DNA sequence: TGCAGTGCTAGGGGGACAGGGGAAGCTGGTCAGCCCCAGCATTTT. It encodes CSARGTGEAGQPQHF.

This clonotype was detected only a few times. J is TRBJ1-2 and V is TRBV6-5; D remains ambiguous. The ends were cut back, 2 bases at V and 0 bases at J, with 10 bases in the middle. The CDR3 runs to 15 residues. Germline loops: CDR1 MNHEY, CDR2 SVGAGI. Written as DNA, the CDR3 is TGTGCCAGCAGTTACGCCCGGGGAGCTAACTATGGCTACACCTTC. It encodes CASSYARGANYGYTF.

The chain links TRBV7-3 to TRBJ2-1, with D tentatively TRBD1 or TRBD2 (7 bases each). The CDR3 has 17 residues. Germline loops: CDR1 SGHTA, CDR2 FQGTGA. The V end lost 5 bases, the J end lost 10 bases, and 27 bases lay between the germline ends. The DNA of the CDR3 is TGTGCCAGCAGCCCAACGCGGGGGACGACAGGGAGAGGCGAGCAGTTCTTC. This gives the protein CASSPTRGTTGRGEQFF.